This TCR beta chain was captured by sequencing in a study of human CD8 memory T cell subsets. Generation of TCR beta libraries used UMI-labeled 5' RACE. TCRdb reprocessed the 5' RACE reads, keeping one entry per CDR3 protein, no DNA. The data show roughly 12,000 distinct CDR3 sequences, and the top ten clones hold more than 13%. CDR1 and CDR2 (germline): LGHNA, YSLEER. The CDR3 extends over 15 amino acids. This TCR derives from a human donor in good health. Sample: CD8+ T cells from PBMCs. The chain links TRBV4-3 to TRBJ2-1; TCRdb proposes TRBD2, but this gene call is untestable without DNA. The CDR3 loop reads CASSRGTSHNNEQFF.